Below are 25 T cell receptor beta chains sequenced from a single sample in a study of vaccination and CD4 T cells after COVID-19. Treatment meaning: roughly nine-day PBMC culture with coronavirus spike peptide pools or control peptides (ViraFEST assay). CD4+ T-cell collection from the unexposed donor predated the COVID-19 pandemic (2011-2018). For these receptors, no antigen is known. Cultured CD4+ T cell DNA was sequenced using the Oncomine TCR Beta short-read assay. TCRdb re-analysed the PCR reads in MiXCR, keeping a single row per CDR3 protein. The profile shows around 1,300 distinct CDR3 sequences, roughly half of them singletons. The sequencing sample was made of CD4+ T cells from blood, cultured in vitro. These receptors came from a human donor in good health.

The J gene is TRBJ1-1, the V gene TRBV29-1; D perhaps matches TRBD1 (5 bases). CDR1 is SQVTM and CDR2 is ANQGSEA in the germline V gene. CDR3 length equals 12 residues. The V and J ends lost 7 bases and 6 bases respectively, with 15 bases between them. The DNA of the CDR3 is TGCAGCGGGGGCGCCTCACGTTCTGAAGCTTTCTTT. It yields the protein CSGGASRSEAFF.

The sample holds a few counts of this clonotype. The chain has TRBV7-9 and TRBJ2-3, with D perhaps matching TRBD2 (6 bases). V shed 6 bases and J shed 6 bases, with 16 bases lying between them. The CDR3 sequence is 14 residues long. CDR1 and CDR2 (germline): SEHNR, FQNEAQ (reference sequence). The CDR3 is CASRQRRAQDTQYF. The CDR3 nucleotides read TGTGCCAGCAGGCAAAGGAGGGCACAGGATACGCAGTATTTT.

The chain employs TRBV20-1 and TRBJ1-4; TRBD1 is a possible D gene (5 bases). Deletions cut 3 bases from V and 3 bases from J, with 17 bases between. This CDR3 comprises 16 residues. Germline lookup yields CDR1 DFQATT and CDR2 SNEGSKA (reference sequence). This CDR3 reads CSARSDQGSANEKLFF. CDR3 in DNA: TGCAGTGCTAGGAGTGATCAGGGTTCCGCTAATGAAAAACTGTTTTTT.

This sequence joins TRBV7-9 and TRBJ2-7, with 9 bases identical to TRBD1. The germline CDR1 and CDR2 sequences are SEHNR and FQNEAQ (reference sequence). With V trimmed by 3 bases and J by 5 bases, 5 bases remained unmatched. The CDR3 runs to 14 residues. The CDR3 reads CASSLDRGMHEQYF. In DNA form, the CDR3 reads TGTGCCAGCAGCTTGGACAGGGGAATGCACGAGCAGTACTTC.

There are a few counts of this clonotype. The rearrangement links TRBV15 to TRBJ1-6, with D maybe TRBD1 (5 bases). In germline, CDR1 is LNHNV, CDR2 YYDKDF (reference sequence). CDR3 size: 14 residues. The V gene lost 0 bases and the J gene lost 12 bases, with 12 bases spanning the gap. This CDR3 is CATSRDRDGGPLHF. DNA for the CDR3: TGTGCCACCAGCAGAGACCGGGACGGGGGACCCCTCCACTTT.

The chain carries TRBV7-2 and TRBJ1-1; D call uncertain. Germline values: CDR1 SGHTA, CDR2 FQGNSA. V lost 1 base and J lost 3, with 9 bases in between. The length of the CDR3 is 14 residues. CDR3 sequence: CASSLERSYTEAFF. CDR3 in DNA: TGTGCCAGCAGCTTAGAAAGGAGCTACACTGAAGCTTTCTTT.

This chain links TRBV27 with TRBJ1-5; D is perhaps TRBD1 (6 bases). The CDR3 runs 14 residues. Germline assignment: CDR1 MNHEY and CDR2 SMNVEV (reference sequence). Trimming took off 9 bases at V and 3 bases at J, with 15 bases between the two ends. The chain's CDR3 is CASSQDRANQPQHF. The DNA for the CDR3 is TGTGCCAGTTCCCAGGACAGAGCCAATCAGCCCCAGCATTTT.

This clonotype has only a few counts. This chain joins TRBV15 and TRBJ2-7; 7 nucleotides align to TRBD1. CDR3 length: 15 residues. J gave up 5 bases and V 1 base, and 8 bases lay outside the gene matches. The germline CDR1 and CDR2 sequences are LNHNV and YYDKDF (reference sequence). The CDR3 nucleotides read TGTGCCACCAGCAGAGTCAAAGGGGGCGCGGACGAGCAGTACTTC. As protein: CATSRVKGGADEQYF.

V and J are TRBV4-1 and TRBJ2-7; D is ambiguous. The CDR3 spans 14 residues. V was pared by 0 bases and J by 4 bases, with 10 bases between. CDR1 and CDR2 (germline): MGHRA, YSYEKL. CDR3: CASSQDQVQYEQYF. CDR3 coding DNA: TGCGCCAGCAGCCAAGATCAGGTTCAATACGAGCAGTACTTC.

The gene calls are TRBV7-9 and TRBJ1-1; no firm D call. This CDR3 is 14 amino acids long. Deletions cut 1 base from V and 4 bases from J, with 10 bases between. In germline, CDR1 is SEHNR, CDR2 FQNEAQ (reference sequence). CDR3: CASSLVRSSTEAFF. Written as DNA, the CDR3 is TGTGCCAGCAGCTTAGTTCGTTCCAGCACTGAAGCTTTCTTT. Looking up the rest from reference TRBV7-9 and TRBJ1-1 gives the full variable domain: DTGVSQNPRHKITKRGQNVTFRCDPISEHNRLYWYRQTLGQGPEFLTYFQNEAQLEKSRLLSDRFSAERPKGSFSTLEIQRTEQGDSAMYLCASSLVRSSTEAFFGQGTRLTVV.

The V gene is TRBV12-3 or TRBV12-4, the J gene TRBJ2-5, with D uncertain. The CDR3 contains 12 residues. V was shortened by 1 base and J by 4 bases, with 4 bases between the two germline ends. CDR3 in amino acids: CASSLGRETQYF. The CDR3 DNA reads as TGTGCCAGCAGTTTAGGTAGAGAGACCCAGTACTTC.

V and J are TRBV6-4 and TRBJ2-3; no firm D call. Germline V gives CDR1 MRHNA, CDR2 SNTAGT. V was pared by 2 bases and J by 5 bases, with 8 bases between. This CDR3 contains 13 residues. The CDR3 DNA reads as TGTGCCAGCAGTGACCAGATCGGAGATACGCAGTATTTT. As protein: CASSDQIGDTQYF.

This clonotype showed up just a few times. J is TRBJ2-2 and V is TRBV7-8; D unresolved. Trimming left V 2 bases short and J 4 bases short, with 14 bases between. This CDR3 comprises 16 residues. Germline V lookup: CDR1 SGHVS, CDR2 FQNEAQ. The CDR3 sequence: CASSLYRTASTGELFF. The CDR3 DNA follows: TGTGCCAGCAGCTTATATCGAACAGCTAGCACCGGGGAGCTGTTTTTT.

The chain recombines TRBV10-1 with TRBJ1-5; 9 nucleotides agree with TRBD1. Germline CDR1 WNHNN, CDR2 SYGVQD (reference sequence). The CDR3 runs 18 residues. With 9 bases clipped from V and 4 bases from J, the junction kept 19 bases outside the gene matches. The CDR3 sequence: CARPAGTGFKSGNQPQHF. The CDR3 nucleotides are TGCGCCAGACCCGCCGGGACAGGGTTTAAGTCGGGAAATCAGCCCCAGCATTTT.

This clonotype was counted only a few times. The rearrangement joins TRBV29-1 to TRBJ1-1; D is undetermined. The V and J ends lost 5 bases and 0 bases respectively, with 13 bases between them. Germline CDR1 and CDR2: SQVTM and ANQGSEA. The CDR3 extends over 14 amino acids. The CDR3 region has the DNA TGCAGCGTTCTTCGGACGGTGATGAACACTGAAGCTTTCTTT. Translation gives CSVLRTVMNTEAFF.

This clonotype has only a few counts. This chain joins TRBV20-1 and TRBJ1-3, with D perhaps matching TRBD1 (5 bases). CDR3 size: 16 residues. The V gene lost 0 bases and the J gene lost 0 bases, with 12 bases spanning the gap. Germline values: CDR1 DFQATT, CDR2 SNEGSKA (reference sequence). The CDR3 sequence: CSARDPTGISGNTIYF. CDR3 nucleotides: TGCAGTGCTAGAGATCCTACAGGCATCTCTGGAAACACCATATATTTT.

This chain links TRBV21-1 with TRBJ1-6. TRBV21-1 is a documented pseudogene. The CDR3 contains 18 residues. The CDR3 protein is CARSENGSSNSYNSPLHF. The DNA of the CDR3 is TGTGCCAGGAGTGAGAATGGCAGTAGCAACTCCTATAATTCACCCCTCCACTTT.

The genes are TRBV19 and TRBJ1-5; 7 nucleotides agree with TRBD1. Germline V CDR1 and CDR2: LNHDA, SQIVND (reference sequence). The CDR3 extends over 19 amino acids. The ends lost 1 base at V and 2 bases at J; junction bases unmatched: 14. The CDR3 spells CASSIGYRGGDSGNQPQHF. DNA of the CDR3: TGTGCCAGTAGTATAGGTTATAGGGGGGGGGACAGCGGCAATCAGCCCCAGCATTTT.

The chain carries TRBV20-1 and TRBJ2-5, with 10 bases fitting TRBD2. V lost 2 bases and J lost 4; bases outside the gene matches: 4. Germline V gives CDR1 DFQATT, CDR2 SNEGSKA (reference sequence). This CDR3 comprises 14 residues. The CDR3 coding sequence is TGCAGTGCTAGACTCGCTAGCGGGAGAGAGACCCAGTACTTC. Its translation: CSARLASGRETQYF.

The chain uses TRBV2 and TRBJ2-7, with D possibly called TRBD1 or TRBD2 (5 bases each). The CDR3 contains 14 residues. V was pared by 7 bases and J by 4 bases, with 17 bases between. From germline, CDR1 is SNHLY and CDR2 FYNNEI. CDR3 DNA sequence: TGTGCCAGCACGTTGGGACGGCGTCCTTACGAGCAGTACTTC. Amino acids: CASTLGRRPYEQYF. Full variable domain (remainder filled in from reference TRBV2 and TRBJ2-7): EPEVTQTPSHQVTQMGQEVILRCVPISNHLYFYWYRQILGQKVEFLVSFYNNEISEKSEIFDDQFSVERPDGSNFTLKIRSTKLEDSAMYFCASTLGRRPYEQYFGPGTRLTVT.

The chain is built from TRBV7-2 and TRBJ1-5; D not resolved. Germline V gene data show CDR1 as SGHTA and CDR2 as FQGNSA. CDR3 length equals 14 residues. The V end was cut by 2 bases, the J end by 4 bases, with 9 bases between. The CDR3 region is CASSLRTVNQPQHF. The CDR3 DNA is TGTGCCAGCAGCTTACGGACGGTTAATCAGCCCCAGCATTTT.

V is TRBV27 and J is TRBJ1-6, with D uncertain. CDR1 is MNHEY and CDR2 is SMNVEV in the germline V gene (reference sequence). There are 17 residues in the CDR3. The germline V and J ends were trimmed by 3 bases and 0 bases, with 12 bases remaining between them. CDR3 residues: CASSFSVRSSYNSPLHF. The CDR3 DNA reads as TGTGCCAGCAGTTTTTCTGTCCGGAGCTCCTATAATTCACCCCTCCACTTT.

The CDR3 DNA reads TGTGCCAGCAGCTTAAGGGACGGAGCCTCCTACGAGCAGTACTTC. It specifies CASSLRDGASYEQYF. V is TRBV7-9 and J is TRBJ2-7; tentatively, D is TRBD1 or TRBD2 (5 bases each). This CDR3 spans 15 amino acids. Germline CDR1 reads SEHNR; CDR2 reads FQNEAQ (reference sequence). Trimming removed 2 bases from V and 0 bases from J, with 11 bases in between.

The chain recombines TRBV27 with TRBJ1-5, with D hard to call. The CDR3 runs 16 residues. CDR1 and CDR2 (germline): MNHEY, SMNVEV (reference sequence). V was pared by 5 bases and J by 2 bases, with 16 bases between. The DNA of the CDR3 is TGTGCCAGCAGTCCCCGGCCCGGTGGTGGCAATCAGCCCCAGCATTTT. It codes for CASSPRPGGGNQPQHF.

The chain is built from TRBV28 and TRBJ1-1; D is unresolved. V was shortened by 11 bases and J by 0 bases, with 13 bases between the two germline ends. Germline V gene lookup returns CDR1 MDHEN and CDR2 SYDVKM. The CDR3 has 13 residues. CDR3 DNA: TGTGCCGCCATCAGGCAGCTGAACACTGAAGCTTTCTTT. Its protein product is CAAIRQLNTEAFF.